This T cell receptor beta chain was obtained from a study of OX40 agonist ivuxolimab in advanced cancers. Study-wide context: Ivuxolimab, which targeted the costimulatory receptor OX40 (CD134), was an agonistic, fully human IgG2 monoclonal antibody. Three dose-escalation patients achieved partial responses, one with hepatocellular carcinoma and two with cutaneous melanoma. Intravenous ivuxolimab was administered to patients every 2 weeks at six dose levels: 0.01, 0.1, 0.3, 1.5, 3 and 10 mg/kg. Peripheral TCRbeta sequencing aimed to test whether ivuxolimab altered TCR sequence diversity and caused clonal T-cell expansion. In the dose-escalation cohort, 65% to 85% of patients were male, and the mean age was 60 years with a range of about 20 to 90. The paper covers the monotherapy dose-escalation part of the phase I ivuxolimab trial, which included N of about 56 patients. Patients were allowed to have had prior anti-PD-1, anti-PD-L1 or anti-CTLA-4 therapy, and around 41% of the dose-escalation patients had previously received checkpoint inhibitors. Of the 50 or so patients in dose escalation, about 19 had hepatocellular carcinoma, about 15 had melanoma, 9 had renal cell carcinoma and 9 had head and neck cancer. General conclusions and limits of the study: The antigen specificity of the peripheral T cells that underwent clonal expansion was not determined. Low levels of normalized T-cell clonal expansion were also shown by some nonresponding patients. In partial responders in the 0.1-3.0 mg/kg groups, normalized peripheral clonal expansion was found to be among the lowest, especially among CD8+ T cells. After ivuxolimab, CD8+ T cells had more expanded clones than CD4+ T cells on average. At doses of 0.1 to 3.0 mg/kg, clonal expansion of both CD4+ and CD8+ T cells in blood was seen between baseline and week 6.

Genomic DNA was isolated from the sorted cells so that the TCRbeta CDR3 region could be sequenced. TCRbeta CDR3 regions were sequenced using the immunoSEQ Assay. What TCRdb holds here is the immuneACCESS table cut down to in-frame rearrangements. Part of the clones is not present; checked against another copy, under half of the missing clones reflect an unresolved V gene, and the others are unexplained. A total of around 94,000 clones appear in this sample, 91% of them only once. Of the sample, about 0.89% falls within the top ten clones. With regard to this clone: No antigen is known for it. No quality values exist for individual bases; no much larger clone is one base distant.

The trial excluded patients who had a history of autoimmune disease or were on systemic immunosuppression. Peripheral blood for TCR sequencing was collected from all dose cohorts at baseline, on cycle 4 day 1, and on cycle 7 day 1. The samples were taken from a phase I, first-in-human, multicenter, open-label dose-escalation trial of ivuxolimab. Adults with locally advanced or metastatic melanoma, renal cell, hepatocellular, or head and neck squamous cell carcinoma were enrolled in the trial. Before TCR sequencing, CD4+ T cells and CD8+ T cells were sorted from peripheral blood as separate populations. Compared with germline, V lacks 6 bases and J lacks 2 bases; bases without a gene match: 11. CDR1 is given as SGHNT and CDR2 as YENEEA, both from the germline V gene. The CDR3 runs 16 residues from the cysteine to the phenylalanine. Of the read, only the CDR3 DNA is kept; its 48 bases are in frame from base 1.

The rearrangement combines TRBV11-3 with TRBJ2-3, with 7 central nucleotides matching TRBD2. This receptor was obtained from an adult with an advanced solid tumor such as melanoma, head and neck, liver or kidney cancer. The specimen was CD4+ or CD8+ T cells sorted from blood, collected in a trial of the OX40 agonist ivuxolimab. The DNA reads TGTGCCAGCAGTTTCGGGTTGGCGGGAGACACAGATACGCAGTATTTT. Its translation is CASSFGLAGDTDTQYF.